This TCR beta chain comes out of a study of blood T cell repertoires in COVID-19. Study information: T cells, B-cell-depleted T cells, or PBMCs supplied cDNA or gDNA.

In the authors' methods: Estimates of nucleated cell counts were drawn from the amplification of reference gene primers. Sequencing used immunoSEQ multiplex PCR; TCRdb keeps in-frame clones, though not all of them. That table furnishes V, J and clone size, whereas the DNA furnished D and trimming. In the table there are hundreds of thousands of clones, more than 75% of which are singletons. Germline V CDR1 and CDR2: WNHNN, SYGVQD (reference sequence). The CDR3 totals 17 residues. Trimming at V came to 2 bases and at J to 3 bases, leaving 8 bases not matched to a gene. The source of this sequence is a woman aged 45 to 65 with COVID-19, enrolled during active disease. The source material was peripheral blood. The J gene is TRBJ1-1, the V gene TRBV10-1, with 11 bases aligning to TRBD1. The CDR3 loop is CASSERTGGRDHTEAFF. CDR3 sequence (DNA): TGCGCCAGCAGTGAGCGGACAGGGGGCAGGGATCACACTGAAGCTTTCTTT.